A single sample gave rise to the 5 T cell receptor beta chains below, sequenced in a study of blood T cells in healthy people across ages. A second PCR, run for roughly 7 to 12 cycles, used a sample-barcoded 5' primer plus a J-beta primer mix. Using its own MiXCR run on the 5' RACE reads, TCRdb lists one record per CDR3 protein. The sample lists about a million distinct CDR3 sequences, roughly 51% occurring once. The sequencing sample was made of blood. These TCRs come from a woman aged 55-70 years in good health.

In this sample, this clonotype turned up many times. This chain links TRBV7-2 with TRBJ2-7, with TRBD1 identical over 8 bases. V was clipped by 3 bases and J by 7 bases; unmatched bases: 8. Germline CDR1 is SGHTA and CDR2 is FQGNSA. This CDR3 has 14 amino acids. The CDR3 here is CASSFGQGGLEQYF. The DNA for the CDR3 is TGTGCCAGCAGCTTTGGACAGGGAGGCTTGGAGCAGTACTTC.

The chain combines TRBV28 with TRBJ2-5; 12 nucleotides agree with TRBD1. Matching the DNA end better, TRBJ2-7 makes the J call doubtful. The CDR3 has 14 amino acids. The germline V gene has CDR1 MDHEN and CDR2 SYDVKM. CDR3: CASPWGTGGFEQYF. The CDR3 nucleotides read TGTGCCAGCCCCTGGGGGACAGGGGGCTTCGAGCAGTACTTC.

This clonotype was seen a single time. The chain recombines TRBV24-1 with TRBJ2-3; no clear D. V was trimmed by 2 bases and J by 2 bases, leaving 4 bases between them. The CDR3 is made up of 13 amino acids. Germline V gene lookup returns CDR1 KGHDR and CDR2 SFDVKD. The CDR3 spells CATSDSYTDTQYF. The CDR3 DNA is TGTGCCACCAGTGATTCCTACACAGATACGCAGTATTTT.

This clonotype has a handful of counts. The chain recombines TRBV5-1 with TRBJ2-1; TRBD2 matches 8 bases. CDR1 and CDR2 from the germline V gene are SGHRS and YFSETQ. The CDR3 totals 16 residues. With 3 bases clipped from V and 4 bases from J, the junction kept 9 bases outside the gene matches. CDR3 in DNA: TGCGCCAGCAGCTCGGGGTCTAGCGGGTGGTACAATGAGCAGTTCTTC. It yields the protein CASSSGSSGWYNEQFF.

This clonotype was seen a handful of times. The J gene is TRBJ2-1, the V gene TRBV4-1; D uncertain. Trimming took off 0 bases at V and 2 bases at J, with 8 bases between the two ends. The CDR3 is 15 amino acids. Per the germline V gene, CDR1 is MGHRA and CDR2 is YSYEKL. The CDR3 sequence: CASSQEGWAYNEQFF. CDR3 DNA sequence: TGCGCCAGCAGCCAAGAGGGATGGGCCTACAATGAGCAGTTCTTC.